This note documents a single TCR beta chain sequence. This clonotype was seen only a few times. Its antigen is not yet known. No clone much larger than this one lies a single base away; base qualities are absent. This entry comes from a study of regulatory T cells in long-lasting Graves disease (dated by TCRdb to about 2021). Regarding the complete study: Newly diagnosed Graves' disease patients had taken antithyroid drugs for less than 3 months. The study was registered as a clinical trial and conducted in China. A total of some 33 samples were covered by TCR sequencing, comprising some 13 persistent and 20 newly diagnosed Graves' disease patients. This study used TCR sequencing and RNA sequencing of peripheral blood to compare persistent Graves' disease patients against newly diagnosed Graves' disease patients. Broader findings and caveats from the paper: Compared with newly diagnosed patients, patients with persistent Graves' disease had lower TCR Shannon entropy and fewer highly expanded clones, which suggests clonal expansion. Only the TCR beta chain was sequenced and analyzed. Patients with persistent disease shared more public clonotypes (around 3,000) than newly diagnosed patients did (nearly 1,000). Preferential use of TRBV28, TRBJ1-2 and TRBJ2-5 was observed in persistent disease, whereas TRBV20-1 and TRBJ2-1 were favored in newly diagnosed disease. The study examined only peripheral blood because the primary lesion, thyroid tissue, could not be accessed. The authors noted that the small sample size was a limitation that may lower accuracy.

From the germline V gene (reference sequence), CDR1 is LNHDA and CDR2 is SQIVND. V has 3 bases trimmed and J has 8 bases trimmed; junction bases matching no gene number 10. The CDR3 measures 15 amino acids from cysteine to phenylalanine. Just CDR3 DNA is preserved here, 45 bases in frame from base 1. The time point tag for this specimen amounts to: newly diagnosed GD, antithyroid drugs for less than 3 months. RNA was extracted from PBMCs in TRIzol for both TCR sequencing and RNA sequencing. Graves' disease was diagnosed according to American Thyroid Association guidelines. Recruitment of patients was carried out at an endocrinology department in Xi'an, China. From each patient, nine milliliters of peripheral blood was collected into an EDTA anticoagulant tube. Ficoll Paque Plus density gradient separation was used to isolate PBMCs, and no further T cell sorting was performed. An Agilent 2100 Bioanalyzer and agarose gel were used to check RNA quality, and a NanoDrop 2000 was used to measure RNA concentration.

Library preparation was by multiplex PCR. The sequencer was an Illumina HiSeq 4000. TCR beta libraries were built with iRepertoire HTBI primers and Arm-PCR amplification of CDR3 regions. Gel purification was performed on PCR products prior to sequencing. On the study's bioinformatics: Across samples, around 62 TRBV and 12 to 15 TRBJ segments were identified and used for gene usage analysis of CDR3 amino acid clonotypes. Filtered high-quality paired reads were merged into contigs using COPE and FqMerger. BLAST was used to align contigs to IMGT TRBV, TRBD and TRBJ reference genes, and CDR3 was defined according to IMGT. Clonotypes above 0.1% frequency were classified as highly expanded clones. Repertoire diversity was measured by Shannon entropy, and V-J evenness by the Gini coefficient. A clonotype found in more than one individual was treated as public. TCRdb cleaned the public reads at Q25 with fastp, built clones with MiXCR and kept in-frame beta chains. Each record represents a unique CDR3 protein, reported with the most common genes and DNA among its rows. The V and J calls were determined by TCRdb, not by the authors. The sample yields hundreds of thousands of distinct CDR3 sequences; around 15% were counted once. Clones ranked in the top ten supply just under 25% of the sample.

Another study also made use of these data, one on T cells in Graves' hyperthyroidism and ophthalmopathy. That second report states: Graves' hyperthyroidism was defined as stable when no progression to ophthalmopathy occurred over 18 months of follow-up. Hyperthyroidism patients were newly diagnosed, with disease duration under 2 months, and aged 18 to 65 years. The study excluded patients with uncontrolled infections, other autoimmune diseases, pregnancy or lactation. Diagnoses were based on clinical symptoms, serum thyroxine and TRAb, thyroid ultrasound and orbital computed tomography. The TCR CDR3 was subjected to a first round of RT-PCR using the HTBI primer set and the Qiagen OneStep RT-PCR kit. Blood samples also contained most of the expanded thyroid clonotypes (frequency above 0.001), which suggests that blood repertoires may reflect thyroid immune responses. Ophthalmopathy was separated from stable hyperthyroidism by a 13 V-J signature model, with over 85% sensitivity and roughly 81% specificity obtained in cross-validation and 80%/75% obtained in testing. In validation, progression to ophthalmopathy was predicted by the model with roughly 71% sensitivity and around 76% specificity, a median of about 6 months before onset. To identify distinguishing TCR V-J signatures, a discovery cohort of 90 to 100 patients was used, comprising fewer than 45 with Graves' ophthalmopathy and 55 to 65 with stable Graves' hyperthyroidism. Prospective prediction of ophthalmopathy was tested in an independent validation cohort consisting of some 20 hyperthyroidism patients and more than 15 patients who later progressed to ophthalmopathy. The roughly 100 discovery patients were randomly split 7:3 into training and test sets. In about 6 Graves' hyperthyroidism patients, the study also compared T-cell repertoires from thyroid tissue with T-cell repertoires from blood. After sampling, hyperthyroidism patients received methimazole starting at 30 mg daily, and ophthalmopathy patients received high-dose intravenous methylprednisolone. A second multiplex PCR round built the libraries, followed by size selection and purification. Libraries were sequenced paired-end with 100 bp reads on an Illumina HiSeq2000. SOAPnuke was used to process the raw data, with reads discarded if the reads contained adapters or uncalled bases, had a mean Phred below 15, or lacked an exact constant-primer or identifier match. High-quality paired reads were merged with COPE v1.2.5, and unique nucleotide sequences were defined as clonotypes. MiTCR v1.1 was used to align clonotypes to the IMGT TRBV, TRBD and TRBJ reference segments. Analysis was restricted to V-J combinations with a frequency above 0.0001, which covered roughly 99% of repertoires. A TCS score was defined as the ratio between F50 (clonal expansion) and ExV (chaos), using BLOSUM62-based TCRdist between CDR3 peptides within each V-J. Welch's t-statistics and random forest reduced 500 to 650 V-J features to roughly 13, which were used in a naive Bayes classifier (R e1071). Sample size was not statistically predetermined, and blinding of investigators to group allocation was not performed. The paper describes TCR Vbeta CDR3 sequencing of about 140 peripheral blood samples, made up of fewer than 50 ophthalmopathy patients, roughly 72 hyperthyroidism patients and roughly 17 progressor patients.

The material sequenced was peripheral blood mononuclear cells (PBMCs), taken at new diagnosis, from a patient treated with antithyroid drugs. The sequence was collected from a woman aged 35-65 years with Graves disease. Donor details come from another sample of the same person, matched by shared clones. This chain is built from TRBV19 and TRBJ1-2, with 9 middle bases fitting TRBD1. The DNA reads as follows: TGTGCCAGTAGTATCTCCGGGACAGGGTATCGAGGCTACACCTTC. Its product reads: CASSISGTGYRGYTF.